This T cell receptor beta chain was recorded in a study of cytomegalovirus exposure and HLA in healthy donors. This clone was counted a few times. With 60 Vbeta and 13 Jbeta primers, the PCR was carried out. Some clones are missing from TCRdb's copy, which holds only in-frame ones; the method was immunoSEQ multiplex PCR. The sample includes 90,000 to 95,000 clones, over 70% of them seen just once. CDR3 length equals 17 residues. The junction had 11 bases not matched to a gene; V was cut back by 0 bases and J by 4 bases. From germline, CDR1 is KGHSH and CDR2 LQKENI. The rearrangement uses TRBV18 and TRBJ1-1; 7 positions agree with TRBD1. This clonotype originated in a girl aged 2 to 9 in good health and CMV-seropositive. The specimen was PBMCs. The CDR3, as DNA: TGTGCCAGCTCACCACCGATCAAACAGGGGTTTGTCACTGAAGCTTTCTTT. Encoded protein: CASSPPIKQGFVTEAFF.